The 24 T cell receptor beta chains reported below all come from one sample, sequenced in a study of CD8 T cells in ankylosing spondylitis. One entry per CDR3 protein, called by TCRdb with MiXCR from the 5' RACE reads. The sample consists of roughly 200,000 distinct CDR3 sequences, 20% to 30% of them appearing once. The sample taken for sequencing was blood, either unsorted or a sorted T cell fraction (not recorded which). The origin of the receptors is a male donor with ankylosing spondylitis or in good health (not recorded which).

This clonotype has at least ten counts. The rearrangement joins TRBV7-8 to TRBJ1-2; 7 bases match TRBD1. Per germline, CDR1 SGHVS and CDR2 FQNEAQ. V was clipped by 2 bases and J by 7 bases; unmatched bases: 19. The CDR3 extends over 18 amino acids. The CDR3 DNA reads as TGTGCCAGCAGCTTAATGCCAGGCGGGGCAGGCCAGGGGGGTGGCTACACCTTC. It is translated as CASSLMPGGAGQGGGYTF.

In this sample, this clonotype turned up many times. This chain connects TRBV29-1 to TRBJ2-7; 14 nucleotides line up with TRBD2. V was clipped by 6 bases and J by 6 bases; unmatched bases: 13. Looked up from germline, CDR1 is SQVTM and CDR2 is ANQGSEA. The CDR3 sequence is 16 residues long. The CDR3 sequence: CSVLERTSGRLFEQYF. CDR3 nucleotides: TGCAGCGTCCTTGAGAGGACTAGCGGGAGGTTGTTCGAGCAGTACTTC.

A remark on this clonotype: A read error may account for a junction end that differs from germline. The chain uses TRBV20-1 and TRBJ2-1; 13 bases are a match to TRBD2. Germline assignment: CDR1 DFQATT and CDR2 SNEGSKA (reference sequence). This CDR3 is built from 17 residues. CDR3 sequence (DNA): TGCATTGCTAGAGAGGGACTAGCGGGAAGAGGTCACAATGAGCAGTTCTTC. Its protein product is CIAREGLAGRGHNEQFF.

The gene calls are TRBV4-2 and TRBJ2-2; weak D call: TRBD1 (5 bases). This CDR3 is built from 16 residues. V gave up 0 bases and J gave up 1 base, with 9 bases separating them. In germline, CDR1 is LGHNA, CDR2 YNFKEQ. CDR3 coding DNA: TGTGCCAGCAGCCAAGAACCCAGGGTGAACACCGGGGAGCTGTTTTTT. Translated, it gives CASSQEPRVNTGELFF.

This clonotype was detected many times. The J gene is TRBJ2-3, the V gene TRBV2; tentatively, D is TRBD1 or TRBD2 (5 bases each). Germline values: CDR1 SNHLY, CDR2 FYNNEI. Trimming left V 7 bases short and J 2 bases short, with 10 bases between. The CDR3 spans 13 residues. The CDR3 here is CASNRDLTDTQYF. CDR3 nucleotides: TGTGCCAGCAACCGGGACCTCACAGATACGCAGTATTTT.

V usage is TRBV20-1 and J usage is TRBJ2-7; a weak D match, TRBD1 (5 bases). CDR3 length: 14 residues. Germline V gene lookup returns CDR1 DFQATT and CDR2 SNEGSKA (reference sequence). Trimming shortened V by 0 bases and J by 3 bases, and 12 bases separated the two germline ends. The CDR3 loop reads CSAREGRKGYEQYF. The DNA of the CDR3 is TGCAGTGCTAGAGAGGGGCGGAAAGGCTACGAGCAGTACTTC.

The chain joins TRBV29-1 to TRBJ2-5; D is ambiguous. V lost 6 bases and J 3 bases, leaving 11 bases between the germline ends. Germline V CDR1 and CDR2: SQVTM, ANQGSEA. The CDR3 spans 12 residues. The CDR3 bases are TGCAGCGTAGGACGGGCAAAAGAGACCCAGTACTTC. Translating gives CSVGRAKETQYF.

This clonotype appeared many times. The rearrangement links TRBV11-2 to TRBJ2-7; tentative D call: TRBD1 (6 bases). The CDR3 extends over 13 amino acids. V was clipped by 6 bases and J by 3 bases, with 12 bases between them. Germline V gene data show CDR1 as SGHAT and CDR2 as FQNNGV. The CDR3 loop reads CASSNQGYYEQYF. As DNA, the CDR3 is TGTGCCAGCAGTAACCAGGGGTACTACGAGCAGTACTTC.

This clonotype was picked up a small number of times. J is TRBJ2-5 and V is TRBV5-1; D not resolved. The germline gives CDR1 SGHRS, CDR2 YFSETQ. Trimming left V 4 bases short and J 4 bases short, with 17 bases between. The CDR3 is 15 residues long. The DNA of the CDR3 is TGCGCCAGCAGCGGGGTGGCAGCATCGAGAGAGACCCAGTACTTC. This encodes CASSGVAASRETQYF.

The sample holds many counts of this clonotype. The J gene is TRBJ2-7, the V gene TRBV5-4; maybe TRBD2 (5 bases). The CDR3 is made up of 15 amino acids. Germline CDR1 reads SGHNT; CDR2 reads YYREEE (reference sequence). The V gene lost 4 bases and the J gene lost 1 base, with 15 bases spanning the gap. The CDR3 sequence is CASSAGGLVSYEQYF. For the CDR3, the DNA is TGTGCCAGCAGCGCAGGCGGGCTGGTTTCCTACGAGCAGTACTTC. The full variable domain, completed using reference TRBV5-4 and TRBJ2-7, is ETGVTQSPTHLIKTRGQQVTLRCSSQSGHNTVSWYQQALGQGPQFIFQYYREEENGRGNFPPRFSGLQFPNYSSELNVNALELDDSALYLCASSAGGLVSYEQYFGPGTRLTVT.

Here the CDR3 DNA reads TGTGCCAGCAGTTTATCGGCTAGCGGCAGCTCCTACGAGCAGTACTTC. Encoded protein: CASSLSASGSSYEQYF. This chain connects TRBV27 to TRBJ2-7, with 7 bases that match TRBD2. Germline V gene lookup returns CDR1 MNHEY and CDR2 SMNVEV (reference sequence). The junction had 5 bases not matched to a gene; V was cut back by 0 bases and J by 0 bases. The CDR3 runs 16 residues.

The CDR3 loop is CASSPAGRGNIQYF. CDR3 bases: TGTGCCAGCAGCCCGGCGGGAAGGGGGAACATTCAGTACTTC. The chain joins TRBV12-3 or TRBV12-4 to TRBJ2-4, with D perhaps TRBD1 or TRBD2 (6 bases each). Trimming pared 6 bases from V and 7 bases from J, leaving 16 bases between. The CDR3 loop spans 14 amino acids.

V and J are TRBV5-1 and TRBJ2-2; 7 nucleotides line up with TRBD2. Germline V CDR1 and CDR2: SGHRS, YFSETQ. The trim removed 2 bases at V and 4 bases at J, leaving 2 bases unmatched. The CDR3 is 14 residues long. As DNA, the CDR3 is TGCGCCAGCAGCTTCCGGGAGGCCACCGGGGAGCTGTTTTTT. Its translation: CASSFREATGELFF.

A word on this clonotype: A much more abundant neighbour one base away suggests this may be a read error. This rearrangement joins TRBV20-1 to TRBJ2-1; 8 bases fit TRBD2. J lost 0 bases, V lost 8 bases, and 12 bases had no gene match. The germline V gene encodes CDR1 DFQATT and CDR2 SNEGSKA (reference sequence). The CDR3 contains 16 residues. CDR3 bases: TGCAGTTCTTCGAGCGGGAGCACCATCTCCTACAATGAGCAGTTCTTC. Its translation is CSSSSGSTISYNEQFF.

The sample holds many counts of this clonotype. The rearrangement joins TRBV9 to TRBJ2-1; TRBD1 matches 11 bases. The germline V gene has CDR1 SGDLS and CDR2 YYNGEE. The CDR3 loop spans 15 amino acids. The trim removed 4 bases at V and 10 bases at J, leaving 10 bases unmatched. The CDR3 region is CASSPSDRGRGEQFF. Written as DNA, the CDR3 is TGTGCCAGCAGCCCATCGGACAGGGGGCGCGGGGAGCAGTTCTTC.

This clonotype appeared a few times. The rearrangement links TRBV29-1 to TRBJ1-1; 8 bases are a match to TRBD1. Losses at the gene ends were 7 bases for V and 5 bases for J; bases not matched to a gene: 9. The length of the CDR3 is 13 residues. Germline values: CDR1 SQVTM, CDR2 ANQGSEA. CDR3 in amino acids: CSGDRGGGTEAFF. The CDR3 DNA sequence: TGCAGCGGAGACAGGGGTGGAGGGACTGAAGCTTTCTTT.

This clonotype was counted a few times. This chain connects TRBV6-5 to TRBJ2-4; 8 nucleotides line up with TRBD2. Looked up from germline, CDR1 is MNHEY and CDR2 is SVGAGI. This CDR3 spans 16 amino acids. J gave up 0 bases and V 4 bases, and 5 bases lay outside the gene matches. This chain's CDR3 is CASSWSLAGAKNIQYF. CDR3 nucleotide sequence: TGTGCCAGCAGTTGGTCGCTAGCGGGAGCCAAAAACATTCAGTACTTC.

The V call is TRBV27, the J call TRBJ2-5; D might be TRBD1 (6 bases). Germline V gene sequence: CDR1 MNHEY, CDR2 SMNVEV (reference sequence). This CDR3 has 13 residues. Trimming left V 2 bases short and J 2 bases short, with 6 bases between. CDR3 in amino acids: CASSLGTQETQYF. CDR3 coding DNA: TGTGCCAGCAGTTTAGGGACACAAGAGACCCAGTACTTC.

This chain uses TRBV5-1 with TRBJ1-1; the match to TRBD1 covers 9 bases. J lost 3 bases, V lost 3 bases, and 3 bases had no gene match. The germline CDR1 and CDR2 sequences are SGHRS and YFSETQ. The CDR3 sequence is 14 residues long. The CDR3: CASSYRGPDTEAFF. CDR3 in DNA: TGCGCCAGCAGCTACAGGGGGCCGGACACTGAAGCTTTCTTT.

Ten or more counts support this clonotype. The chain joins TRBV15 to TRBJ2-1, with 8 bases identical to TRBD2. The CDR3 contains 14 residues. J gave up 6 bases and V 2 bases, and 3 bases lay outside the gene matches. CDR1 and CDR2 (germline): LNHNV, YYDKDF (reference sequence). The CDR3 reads CATSRLAGFNEQFF. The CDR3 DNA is TGTGCCACCAGCAGACTAGCGGGTTTCAATGAGCAGTTCTTC.

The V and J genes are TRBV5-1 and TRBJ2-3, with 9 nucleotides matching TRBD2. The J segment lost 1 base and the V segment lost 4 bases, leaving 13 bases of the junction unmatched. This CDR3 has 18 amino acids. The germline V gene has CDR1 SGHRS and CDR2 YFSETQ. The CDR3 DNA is TGCGCCAGCAGCCCCGGTGCCAGCGGGAGGAGAGGCACAGATACGCAGTATTTT. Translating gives CASSPGASGRRGTDTQYF.

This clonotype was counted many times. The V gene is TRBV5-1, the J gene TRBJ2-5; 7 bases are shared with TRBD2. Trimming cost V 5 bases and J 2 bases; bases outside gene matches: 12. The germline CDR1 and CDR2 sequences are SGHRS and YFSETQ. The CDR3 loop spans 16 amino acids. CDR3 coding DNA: TGCGCCAGCAGTCACTGGGTAGCGGGCCCTCAAGAGACCCAGTACTTC. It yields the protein CASSHWVAGPQETQYF.

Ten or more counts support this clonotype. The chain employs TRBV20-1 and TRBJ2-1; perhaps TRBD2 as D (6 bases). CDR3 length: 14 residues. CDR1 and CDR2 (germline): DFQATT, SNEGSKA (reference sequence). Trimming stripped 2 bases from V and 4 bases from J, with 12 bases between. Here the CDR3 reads CSARRLGGYNEQFF. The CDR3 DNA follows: TGCAGTGCTAGAAGGCTAGGAGGGTACAATGAGCAGTTCTTC.

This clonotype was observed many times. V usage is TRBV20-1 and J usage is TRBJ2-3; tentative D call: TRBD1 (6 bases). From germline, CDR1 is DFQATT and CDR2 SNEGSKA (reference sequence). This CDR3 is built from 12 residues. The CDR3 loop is CRTQGLTDTQYF. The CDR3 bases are TGCAGGACCCAGGGGCTCACAGATACGCAGTATTTT.